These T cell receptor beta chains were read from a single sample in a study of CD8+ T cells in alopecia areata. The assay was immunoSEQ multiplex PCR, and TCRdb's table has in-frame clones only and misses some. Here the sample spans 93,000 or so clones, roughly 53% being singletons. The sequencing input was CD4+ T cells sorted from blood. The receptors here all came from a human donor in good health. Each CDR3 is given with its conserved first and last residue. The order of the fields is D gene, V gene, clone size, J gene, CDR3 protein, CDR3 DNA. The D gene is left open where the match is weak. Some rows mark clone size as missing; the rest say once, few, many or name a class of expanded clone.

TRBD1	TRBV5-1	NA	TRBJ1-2	CASSNPGQGVYGYTF	TGCGCCAGCAGCAATCCCGGACAGGGGGTCTATGGCTACACCTTC
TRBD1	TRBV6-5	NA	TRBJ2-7	CASRISGTGSYEQYF	TGTGCCAGCAGGATTTCCGGGACAGGTTCCTACGAGCAGTACTTC
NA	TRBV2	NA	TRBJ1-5	CASSYQGNSNQPQHF	TGTGCCAGCAGTTACCAGGGCAATAGCAATCAGCCCCAGCATTTT
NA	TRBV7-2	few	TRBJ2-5	CASSPPAGGETQYF	TGTGCCAGCAGCCCCCCCGCAGGGGGGGAGACCCAGTACTTC
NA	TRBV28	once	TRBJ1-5	CATGRVLDQPQHF	TGTGCCACCGGCAGGGTTTTGGATCAGCCCCAGCATTTT
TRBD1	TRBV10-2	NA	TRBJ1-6	CASRTGSNSPLHF	TGCGCCAGCAGGACAGGGTCCAATTCACCCCTCCACTTT
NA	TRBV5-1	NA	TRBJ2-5	CASSLEYQETQYF	TGCGCCAGCAGCTTGGAGTACCAAGAGACCCAGTACTTC
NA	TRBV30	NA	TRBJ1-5	CAWSSARDLNSNQPQHF	TGTGCCTGGAGCTCCGCCCGGGACTTGAATAGCAATCAGCCCCAGCATTTT
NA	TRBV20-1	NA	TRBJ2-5	CSASTQETQYF	TGCAGTGCTAGTACCCAAGAGACCCAGTACTTC
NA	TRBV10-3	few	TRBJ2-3	CAIRAGATDTQYF	TGTGCCATCAGGGCGGGCGCGACAGATACGCAGTATTTT
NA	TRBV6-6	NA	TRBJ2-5	CASSEGTAAGETQYF	TGTGCCAGCAGTGAGGGAACAGCGGCTGGGGAGACCCAGTACTTC
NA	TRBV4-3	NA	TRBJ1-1	CASSQDALGRRNTEAFF	TGCGCCAGCAGCCAAGATGCCTTAGGACGGAGGAACACTGAAGCTTTCTTT
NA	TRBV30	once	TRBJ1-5	CAWSRGNQPQHF	TGTGCCTGGAGTCGAGGCAATCAGCCCCAGCATTTT
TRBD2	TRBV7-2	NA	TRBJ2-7	CASSPTLAGASEQYF	TGTGCCAGCAGCCCAACACTAGCGGGGGCCTCCGAGCAGTACTTC
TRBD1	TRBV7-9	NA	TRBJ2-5	CASSPIPGQGPFQETQYF	TGTGCCAGCAGCCCCATCCCGGGACAGGGACCTTTTCAAGAGACCCAGTACTTC
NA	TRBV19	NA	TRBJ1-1	CASFKMFEAFF	TGTGCCAGCTTCAAAATGTTTGAAGCTTTCTTT
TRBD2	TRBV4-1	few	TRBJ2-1	CASSPRGAGDSSYNEQFF	TGCGCCAGCAGCCCCCGGGGAGCGGGGGATTCCTCCTACAATGAGCAGTTCTTC
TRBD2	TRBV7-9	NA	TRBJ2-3	CASSSGLAGRDTQYF	TGTGCCAGCAGCTCCGGACTAGCGGGGAGAGATACGCAGTATTTT
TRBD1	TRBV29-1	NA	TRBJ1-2	CSVERGQGNYGYTF	TGCAGCGTTGAACGGGGACAGGGGAACTATGGCTACACCTTC
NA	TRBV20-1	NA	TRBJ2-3	CSAKTTDTQYF	TGCAGTGCAAAGACCACAGATACGCAGTATTTT
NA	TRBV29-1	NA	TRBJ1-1	CSVAPGTWNTEAFF	TGCAGCGTCGCCCCCGGGACATGGAACACTGAAGCTTTCTTT
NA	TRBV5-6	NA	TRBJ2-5	CASSLEQQETQYF	TGTGCCAGCAGCTTGGAACAGCAAGAGACCCAGTACTTC
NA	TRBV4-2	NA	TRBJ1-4	CASSQDRPPPMGKLFF	TGTGCCAGCAGCCAAGATAGGCCACCTCCTATGGGAAAACTGTTTTTT
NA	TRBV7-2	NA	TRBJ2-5	CASSSRGTQYF	TGTGCCAGCAGCTCGCGTGGGACCCAGTACTTC
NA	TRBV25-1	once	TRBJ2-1	CASSENRAGEQFF	TGTGCCAGCAGTGAGAACAGGGCTGGTGAGCAGTTCTTC
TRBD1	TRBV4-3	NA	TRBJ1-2	CASSQDHPGQGGNGYTF	TGCGCCAGCAGCCAAGATCACCCGGGACAGGGGGGGAATGGCTACACCTTC
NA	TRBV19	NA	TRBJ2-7	CASSMQDPYEQYF	TGTGCCAGTAGTATGCAGGACCCCTACGAGCAGTACTTC
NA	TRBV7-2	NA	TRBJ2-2	CASTKQVLLNTGELFF	TGTGCCAGCACCAAACAGGTCCTACTTAACACCGGGGAGCTGTTTTTT
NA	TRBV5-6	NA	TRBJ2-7	CASSGGPGTYEQYF	TGTGCCAGCAGCGGCGGCCCTGGGACCTACGAGCAGTACTTC
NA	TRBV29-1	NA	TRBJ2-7	CSVRRILGDEQYF	TGCAGCGTTCGGAGAATCCTCGGGGACGAGCAGTACTTC
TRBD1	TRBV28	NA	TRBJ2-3	CASRTPGQTTDTQYF	TGTGCCAGCCGCACACCGGGACAGACCACAGATACGCAGTATTTT
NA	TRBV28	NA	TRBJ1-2	CASRTGSLYGYTF	TGTGCCAGCAGGACGGGGAGTCTCTATGGCTACACCTTC
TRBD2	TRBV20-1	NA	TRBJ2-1	CSAAGGYEQFF	TGCAGTGCCGCGGGGGGCTATGAGCAGTTCTTC
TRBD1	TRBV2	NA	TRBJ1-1	CASSLDRTSNTEAFF	TGTGCCAGCAGTTTGGACAGGACGTCGAACACTGAAGCTTTCTTT
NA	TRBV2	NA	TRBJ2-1	CASTHNEQFF	TGTGCCAGCACACACAATGAGCAGTTCTTC
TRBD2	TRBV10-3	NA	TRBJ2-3	CAIGLSGGALGDTQYF	TGTGCCATCGGGCTAAGCGGGGGGGCCTTGGGAGATACGCAGTATTTT
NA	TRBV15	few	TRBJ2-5	CATSRWDKQETQYF	TGTGCCACCAGCAGGTGGGACAAACAAGAGACCCAGTACTTC
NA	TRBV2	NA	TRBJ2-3	CASRPGPSTDTQYF	TGTGCCAGCAGGCCGGGACCTAGCACAGATACGCAGTATTTT
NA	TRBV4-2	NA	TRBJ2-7	CASSQGPGADYEQYF	TGTGCCAGCAGCCAAGGCCCGGGGGCGGACTACGAGCAGTACTTC
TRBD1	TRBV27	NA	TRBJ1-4	CASTSDRVGEKLFF	TGTGCCAGCACCTCGGACAGGGTGGGTGAAAAACTGTTTTTT
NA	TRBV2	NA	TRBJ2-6	CASRGDGGANVLTF	TGTGCCAGCAGGGGGGATGGTGGGGCCAACGTCCTGACTTTC
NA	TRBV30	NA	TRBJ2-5	CAGGATGTQYF	TGTGCCGGAGGAGCCACGGGGACCCAGTACTTC
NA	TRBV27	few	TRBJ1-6	CASKDWASPLHF	TGTGCCAGCAAAGACTGGGCTTCACCCCTCCACTTT
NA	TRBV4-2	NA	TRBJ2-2	CASSQGHSMTITGELFF	TGTGCCAGCAGCCAAGGGCACTCCATGACCATCACCGGGGAGCTGTTTTTT
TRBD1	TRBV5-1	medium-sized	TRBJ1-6	CASSLVARGSSPLHF	TGCGCCAGCAGCTTGGTTGCCAGGGGGTCCTCACCCCTCCACTTT
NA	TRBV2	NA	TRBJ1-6	CASSAEVGYSPLHF	TGTGCCAGCAGTGCGGAGGTCGGTTACTCACCCCTCCACTTT
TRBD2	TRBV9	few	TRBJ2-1	CASSPRLAGGHNEQFF	TGTGCCAGCAGCCCCCGACTAGCGGGGGGGCACAATGAGCAGTTCTTC
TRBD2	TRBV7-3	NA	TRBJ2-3	CASSLGLASDTQYF	TGTGCCAGCAGCTTGGGACTAGCTTCAGATACGCAGTATTTT
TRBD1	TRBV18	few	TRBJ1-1	CASSPGQGHTEAFF	TGTGCCAGCTCACCGGGACAGGGGCACACTGAAGCTTTCTTT
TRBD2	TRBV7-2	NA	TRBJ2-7	CASSPRSGASYEQYF	TGTGCCAGCAGCCCACGGAGCGGGGCCTCCTACGAGCAGTACTTC
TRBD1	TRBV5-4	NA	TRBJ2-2	CASSFWTGGTGELFF	TGTGCCAGCAGCTTTTGGACAGGGGGCACCGGGGAGCTGTTTTTT
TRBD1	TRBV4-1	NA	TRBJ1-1	CASSQMGRGPLNTEAFF	TGCGCCAGCAGCCAAATGGGGAGGGGGCCTTTGAACACTGAAGCTTTCTTT
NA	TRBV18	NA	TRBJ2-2	CASSPRSNTGELFF	TGTGCCAGCTCACCCAGGTCAAACACCGGGGAGCTGTTTTTT
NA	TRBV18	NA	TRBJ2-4	CASSPAQILAKNIQYF	TGTGCCAGCTCTCCGGCCCAGATCCTAGCCAAAAACATTCAGTACTTC
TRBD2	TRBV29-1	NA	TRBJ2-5	CSVGTSGARETQYF	TGCAGCGTTGGGACTAGCGGGGCACGGGAGACCCAGTACTTC
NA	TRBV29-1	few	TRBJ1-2	CSVELQAEYGYTF	TGCAGCGTTGAATTGCAGGCCGAATATGGCTACACCTTC
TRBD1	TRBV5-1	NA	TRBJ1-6	CASRPTGQGLSPLHF	TGCGCCAGCAGGCCGACCGGACAGGGATTATCACCCCTCCACTTT
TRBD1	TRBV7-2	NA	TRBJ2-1	CASSLASTGRNEQFF	TGTGCCAGCAGCTTAGCGTCGACAGGGAGAAATGAGCAGTTCTTC
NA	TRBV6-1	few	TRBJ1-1	CASSPLLGVTEAFF	TGTGCCAGCAGTCCCCTTCTGGGGGTAACTGAAGCTTTCTTT